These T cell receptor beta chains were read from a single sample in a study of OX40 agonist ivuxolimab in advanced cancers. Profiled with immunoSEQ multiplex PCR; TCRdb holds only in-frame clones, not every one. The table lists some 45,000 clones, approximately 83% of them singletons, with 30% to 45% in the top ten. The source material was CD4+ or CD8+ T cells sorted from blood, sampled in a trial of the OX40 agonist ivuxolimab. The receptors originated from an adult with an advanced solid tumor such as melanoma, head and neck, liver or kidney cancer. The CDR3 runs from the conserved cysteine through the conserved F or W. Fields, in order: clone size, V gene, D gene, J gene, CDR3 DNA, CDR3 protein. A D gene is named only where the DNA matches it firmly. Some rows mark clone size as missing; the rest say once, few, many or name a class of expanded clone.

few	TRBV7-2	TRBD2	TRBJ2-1	TGTGCCAGCAGCTTAGATGGCGGGGGGGCGAAAGAGCAGTTCTTC	CASSLDGGGAKEQFF
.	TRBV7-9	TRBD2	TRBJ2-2	TGTGCCAGCAGCCCGACTAGCCATACCGGGGAGCTGTTTTTT	CASSPTSHTGELFF
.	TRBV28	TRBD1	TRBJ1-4	TGTGCCAGCAGGACCGGGACAGGGGATGAAAAACTGTTTTTT	CASRTGTGDEKLFF
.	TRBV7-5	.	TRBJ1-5	TGTGTCAGAAGCTTAGTAAGCAATCAGCCCCAGCATTTT	CVRSLVSNQPQHF
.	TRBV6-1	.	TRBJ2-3	TGTGCCAGCAGTGAATCTAGGTACGGCCCGGGAGATACGCAGTATTTT	CASSESRYGPGDTQYF
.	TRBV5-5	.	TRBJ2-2	TGTGCCAGCGAGCTTGAAAGGGGGACCGGGGAGCTGTTTTTT	CASELERGTGELFF
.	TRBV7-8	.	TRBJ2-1	TGTGCCAGCAGCTTAGTTCGGAAAAGCAATGAGCAGTTCTTC	CASSLVRKSNEQFF
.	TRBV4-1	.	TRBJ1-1	TGCGCCAGCAGCCCCAAGGGACTCTATGGCACTGAAGCTTTCTTT	CASSPKGLYGTEAFF
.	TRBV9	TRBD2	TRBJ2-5	TGTGCCAGCAGCGTAGGCTGGGGGGGTGGCGGAGAGGGGACCCAGTACTTC	CASSVGWGGGGEGTQYF
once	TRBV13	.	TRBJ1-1	TGTGCCAGCAGCTTTGGGGGCCCCCGACGGAAAGCTGAAGCTTTCTTT	CASSFGGPRRKAEAFF
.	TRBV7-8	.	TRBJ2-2	TGTGCCAGCAGCTTAATTTCTAGGGGGGAGCTGTTTTTT	CASSLISRGELFF
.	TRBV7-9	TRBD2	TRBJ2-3	TGTGCCAGCAGCCCTACTAGCGGGAGTTTGGCAGATACGCAGTATTTT	CASSPTSGSLADTQYF
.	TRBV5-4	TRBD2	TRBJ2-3	TGTGCCAGCAGGCCGACTAGCGGGAGGGTGGCGACAGATACGCAGTATTTT	CASRPTSGRVATDTQYF
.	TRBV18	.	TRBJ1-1	TGTGCCAGCTCACCACGGGACGTTGCTGAAGCTTTCTTT	CASSPRDVAEAFF
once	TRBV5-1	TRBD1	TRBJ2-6	TGCGCCAGCAGCTTGGCTTTACCGACAGGGGTTGGGGCCAACGTCCTGACTTTC	CASSLALPTGVGANVLTF
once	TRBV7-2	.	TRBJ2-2	TGTGCCAGCAGCCGTACAGGGAGCACCGGGGAGCTGTTTTTT	CASSRTGSTGELFF
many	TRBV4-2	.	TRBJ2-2	TGTGCCAGCAGCGCCAACGATTGGGGAGGCACCGGGGAGCTGTTTTTT	CASSANDWGGTGELFF